This TCR beta chain was sequenced in a study of shared clonotypes between healthy human individuals. About the research overall: CD4 naive cells filled three plates per donor, CD4 memory three, CD8 naive two and CD8 memory one.

This CDR3 comprises 11 residues. Trimming removed 5 bases at V and 1 base at J, with 3 bases between. Looked up from germline, CDR1 is SNHLY and CDR2 is FYNNEI. Every subset had its genomic DNA shared out evenly among several immunoSEQ plates. The repertoire was sequenced with immunoSEQ multiplex PCR; TCRdb's copy has only in-frame clones and lacks some. The sample lists 2 million to 3 million clones; roughly 93% were seen once. This clone was observed a few times. Its antigen remains unknown. In the same sample, other DNA sequences code for this CDR3. The authors divided CD4+ cells into CD45RA+ naive and CD45RA-negative memory subsets. Study findings and constraints: A reduction in generation probabilities was seen for non-shared clonotypes relative to those shared by all four donors.

The chain employs TRBV2 and TRBJ2-7; D gene uncertain. The origin of this receptor is a man younger than 35 in good health. Some clones in this sample may be carry-over from other donors' samples. The sequencing sample was made of naive CD4+ T cells from PBMCs. As to subset: CD45RA+ positively selected. CDR3: CASSPSYEQYF. CDR3 coding DNA: TGTGCCAGCAGTCCATCCTACGAGCAGTACTTC.